Following are 24 T cell receptor beta chains from one sample sequenced in a study of spatial heterogeneity in lung cancer. Time point denoted: blood taken at disease recurrence. Whole RNA came from tumor, nontumor lung or frozen PBMC and was sequenced without being sorted. TCRdb re-called the 5' RACE reads through MiXCR, storing one row per CDR3 protein. In the table there are 7,500 to 10,000 distinct CDR3 sequences, approximately 3.5% of which are singletons. This specimen consisted of PBMCs, obtained at recurrence. The receptor source for this set is a female donor with early-stage non-small cell lung cancer.

This clonotype occurred many times. The library was designed around alpha chains, so this beta chain is a stray read whose abundance carries little weight. The chain combines TRBV18 with TRBJ2-5; perhaps TRBD1 as D (5 bases). The CDR3 is 13 residues long. From germline, CDR1 is KGHSH and CDR2 LQKENI. Trimming stripped 6 bases from V and 3 bases from J, with 11 bases between. CDR3 DNA sequence: TGTGCCAGCTCCCCGACAGTAAAAGAGACCCAGTACTTC. This encodes CASSPTVKETQYF.

This clonotype appeared many times. The library was designed around alpha chains, so this beta chain is a stray read whose abundance carries little weight. This chain joins TRBV5-8 and TRBJ1-6; 7 bases are a match to TRBD1. There are 14 residues in the CDR3. Germline CDR1 is SGHTS and CDR2 is YDEGEE. V shed 3 bases, J shed 4 bases, and the junction held 1 base outside the gene matches. CDR3 in amino acids: CASSSRGYNSPLHF. CDR3 coding DNA: TGTGCCAGCAGCTCCAGGGGGTATAATTCACCCCTCCACTTT.

In its sample, this clonotype was seen many times. This beta chain slipped into a library made for alpha chains as a stray read, so its size is not meaningful. The chain recombines TRBV28 with TRBJ2-3; the match to TRBD1 covers 8 bases. V trimming: 3 bases; J trimming: 0 bases; junction bases outside the gene matches: 5. Germline V gene lookup returns CDR1 MDHEN and CDR2 SYDVKM. The CDR3 is 16 amino acids. The CDR3: CASSLPDRASTDTQYF. The CDR3 nucleotides read TGTGCCAGCAGTTTGCCGGACAGGGCTAGCACAGATACGCAGTATTTT.

This clonotype is medium-sized in the sample. Since it is a stray read in a library aimed at alpha chains, this beta chain has a size that is not meaningful. The rearrangement joins TRBV14 to TRBJ1-1; 7 bases are shared with TRBD1. This CDR3 has 13 residues. Trimming cost V 8 bases and J 1 base; bases outside gene matches: 4. CDR1 SGHDN and CDR2 FVKESK come from the germline V gene. CDR3 DNA: TGTGCCAGCCGGACAGGCCAGAACACTGAAGCTTTCTTT. Its protein is CASRTGQNTEAFF.

Many counts were recorded for this clonotype. The library was built for alpha chains, so this beta chain is an off-target read and its size means little. The rearrangement links TRBV2 to TRBJ1-4, with D possibly TRBD1 on 6 matching bases. Germline V gene sequence: CDR1 SNHLY, CDR2 FYNNEI. This CDR3 comprises 17 residues. V gave up 7 bases and J gave up 0 bases, with 18 bases separating them. The CDR3 DNA reads TGTGCCAGCAAGTGGCCCGCGGACAGAGCAACTAATGAAAAACTGTTTTTT. This codes for CASKWPADRATNEKLFF.

This clonotype was observed many times. Since the library was made to target alpha chains, this beta chain is a stray read and its abundance is not meaningful. In nucleotides, the CDR3 is TGTGCCAGCAGTTTACCGCCAGCGCCCTATGGCTACACCTTC. This codes for CASSLPPAPYGYTF. This sequence joins TRBV28 and TRBJ1-2, with D unclear. Trimming removed 2 bases at V and 4 bases at J, with 11 bases between. This CDR3 is built from 14 residues. Germline-derived CDR1 and CDR2 are MDHEN and SYDVKM.

This clonotype was seen at least ten times. Within a library made for alpha chains, this beta chain is off target, and its count is uninformative. This chain uses TRBV7-2 with TRBJ2-3; D unclear. The CDR3 covers 12 residues. V dropped 3 bases and J dropped 3 bases, with 4 bases sitting between them. Looked up from germline, CDR1 is SGHTA and CDR2 is FQGNSA. CDR3 nucleotide sequence: TGTGCCAGCAGCTTGGGGACAGATACGCAGTATTTT. It codes for CASSLGTDTQYF. Full variable domain (rest looked up from reference TRBV7-2 and TRBJ2-3): GAGVSQSPSNKVTEKGKDVELRCDPISGHTALYWYRQSLGQGLEFLIYFQGNSAPDKSGLPSDRFSAERTGGSVSTLTIQRTQQEDSAVYLCASSLGTDTQYFGPGTRLTVL.

In this sample, this clonotype is large. Since the library was made to target alpha chains, this beta chain is a stray read and its abundance is not meaningful. The rearrangement links TRBV15 to TRBJ2-7; possible D gene TRBD1, 5 bases. The CDR3 covers 14 residues. The V gene's germline CDR1 is LNHNV and CDR2 YYDKDF (reference sequence). The V gene lost 1 base and the J gene lost 7 bases, with 14 bases spanning the gap. DNA of the CDR3: TGTGCCACCAGCAGAGGTATACAGGATCGTGAGCAGTACTTC. Amino acids: CATSRGIQDREQYF.

This clonotype is large in the sample. This beta chain appears as a stray read in a library generated for alpha chains; its size is not informative. The J gene is TRBJ1-5, the V gene TRBV5-1; D unresolved. The V and J ends lost 3 bases and 2 bases respectively, with 9 bases between them. The CDR3 contains 14 residues. CDR1 is SGHRS, CDR2 YFSETQ, per germline. In DNA, the CDR3 is TGCGCCAGCAGCTCCGAGGGAGGCAATCAGCCCCAGCATTTT. Translation gives CASSSEGGNQPQHF.

As to this clonotype: Because the library targeted alpha chains, this beta chain is an off-target read whose size means little. The chain links TRBV12-3 or TRBV12-4 to TRBJ2-7; 9 bases map to TRBD1. Unmatched junction bases numbered 8, after V lost 4 bases and J lost 10 bases. The CDR3 is made up of 13 amino acids. As DNA, the CDR3 is TGTGCCAGCAGTTCAGGGACAGGGCGGAGCCAGTACTTC. It is translated as CASSSGTGRSQYF.

This clonotype is termed medium-sized. With the library built for alpha chains, this beta chain is off target and its frequency is not meaningful. The chain uses TRBV6-6 and TRBJ1-5, with D hard to call. V lost 0 bases and J 2 bases, leaving 8 bases between the germline ends. The CDR3 totals 15 residues. CDR1 is MNHNY, CDR2 SVGAGI, per germline (reference sequence). CDR3 nucleotide sequence: TGTGCCAGCAGTTACTCTTGGAGGGGCAATCAGCCCCAGCATTTT. Protein sequence: CASSYSWRGNQPQHF.

This clonotype was detected ten times or more. This beta chain appears as a stray read in a library generated for alpha chains; its size is not informative. The chain employs TRBV6-1 and TRBJ2-5; a weak D match, TRBD1 (7 bases). This CDR3 is 17 amino acids long. Germline CDR1 is MNHNS and CDR2 is SASEGT. Between the trimmed V and J ends, which lost 6 bases and 4 bases, there was a span of 24 bases. Written as DNA, the CDR3 is TGTGCCAGCAGAAAAAGATCACAGGGGATCGGGGGAGAGACCCAGTACTTC. This gives the protein CASRKRSQGIGGETQYF.

Many counts were recorded for this clonotype. A library made for alpha chains picked up this beta chain off target, so its size means little. This sequence joins TRBV6-5 and TRBJ2-7, with D possibly matching TRBD2 (7 bases). Trimming cost V 10 bases and J 7 bases, with 20 bases left between them. The CDR3 runs 13 residues. Germline values: CDR1 MNHEY, CDR2 SVGAGI. CDR3 loop: CATQVGGQGEQYF. CDR3 nucleotides: TGTGCCACCCAAGTCGGGGGGCAGGGGGAGCAGTACTTC.

This clonotype occurred many times. This beta chain is a stray read from a library made for alpha chains; its abundance is not meaningful. The J gene is TRBJ2-5, the V gene TRBV19, with 11 bases fitting TRBD2. J was trimmed by 1 base and V by 6 bases; bases with no gene match: 4. Germline values: CDR1 LNHDA, CDR2 SQIVND (reference sequence). The CDR3 sequence is 15 residues long. The CDR3 DNA reads as TGTGCCAGTAGGTCGGGACTAGCGGTCCAAGAGACCCAGTACTTC. Encoded protein: CASRSGLAVQETQYF.

This clonotype was seen at least ten times. The library was prepared for alpha chains; this beta chain is a stray read, so its frequency means little. CDR3 sequence reads: CSARVGGGNSYNEQFF. The CDR3 nucleotides are TGCAGTGCTAGAGTTGGCGGGGGCAACTCCTACAATGAGCAGTTCTTC. The V gene is TRBV20-1, the J gene TRBJ2-1; D possibly corresponds to TRBD2 (7 bases). Trimming removed 1 base from V and 0 bases from J, with 13 bases in between. CDR1 and CDR2 from the germline V gene are DFQATT and SNEGSKA (reference sequence). The CDR3 is 16 residues long.

This clonotype was recorded at least ten times. Within a library made for alpha chains, this beta chain is off target, and its count is uninformative. The chain couples TRBV27 to TRBJ1-2; 7 bases line up with TRBD1. The germline V gene encodes CDR1 MNHEY and CDR2 SMNVEV (reference sequence). Trimming cost V 3 bases and J 2 bases; bases outside gene matches: 6. The CDR3 runs to 15 residues. CDR3 in amino acids: CASSFTGARNYGYTF. The CDR3 DNA is TGTGCCAGCAGTTTCACAGGGGCAAGGAACTATGGCTACACCTTC.

In its sample, this clonotype was seen many times. Because the library targeted alpha chains, this beta chain is an off-target read whose size means little. The J gene is TRBJ2-7, the V gene TRBV7-2; either TRBD1 or TRBD2 may fit D (6 bases each). The ends were cut back, 2 bases at V and 5 bases at J, with 10 bases in the middle. CDR1 SGHTA and CDR2 FQGNSA come from the germline V gene. The CDR3 runs to 13 residues. In DNA, the CDR3 is TGTGCCAGCAGCTTAAGGGGGGCTAACGAGCAGTACTTC. Protein product: CASSLRGANEQYF.

This clonotype was seen at least ten times. This beta chain appears as a stray read in a library generated for alpha chains; its size is not informative. The chain uses TRBV28 and TRBJ1-1; D is unresolved. Germline values: CDR1 MDHEN, CDR2 SYDVKM. V was shortened by 7 bases and J by 11 bases, with 20 bases between the two germline ends. The CDR3 spans 13 residues. CDR3 region: CASTGYSAPRAFF. DNA for the CDR3: TGTGCCAGCACCGGTTACAGCGCCCCGAGGGCTTTCTTT.

This clonotype was picked up many times. This beta chain is off target for a library built for alpha chains, so its abundance means little. This chain uses TRBV30 with TRBJ1-1; the D is unclear. The ends were cut back, 0 bases at V and 3 bases at J, with 11 bases in the middle. The CDR3 is 14 residues long. Per the germline V gene, CDR1 is GTSNPN and CDR2 is SVGIG (reference sequence). The DNA for the CDR3 is TGTGCCTGGAGTGTACTCGGAGGAGACACTGAAGCTTTCTTT. Translated, it gives CAWSVLGGDTEAFF.

This clonotype was recorded at least ten times. As an off-target read in a library built for alpha chains, this beta chain has a frequency of little significance. This chain connects TRBV29-1 to TRBJ2-3; D uncertain. CDR3 size: 12 residues. Trimming removed 4 bases from V and 0 bases from J, with 5 bases in between. Germline-derived CDR1 and CDR2 are SQVTM and ANQGSEA. The CDR3 protein is CSVVFSTDTQYF. CDR3 DNA sequence: TGCAGCGTTGTTTTCAGCACAGATACGCAGTATTTT.

This clonotype has a count of ten or more. A much larger clone sits a single nucleotide away, making a read error possible. This beta chain was picked up by a library intended for alpha chains and is off target, so its count carries little meaning. V gene TRBV6-6 combines with J gene TRBJ2-7; D is unresolved. Germline loops: CDR1 MNHNY, CDR2 SVGAGI (reference sequence). The CDR3 runs to 11 residues. V was cut by 5 bases and J by 3 bases, with 5 bases left in between. CDR3 sequence (DNA): TGTGCCAGCAGTGCCGGCTACGAGCAGTACTTC. Amino acid sequence: CASSAGYEQYF.

This clonotype was observed a few times. The library was prepared for alpha chains; this beta chain is a stray read, so its frequency means little. The rearrangement uses TRBV10-3 and TRBJ2-1, with 12 bases lining up with TRBD2. CDR1 and CDR2 (germline): ENHRY, SYGVKD. This CDR3 contains 16 residues. V lost 3 bases, J lost 7 bases, and 7 bases stayed unmatched. CDR3 amino acids: CAISDPPSGGANEQFF. The CDR3 bases are TGTGCCATCAGTGATCCTCCTAGCGGGGGGGCAAATGAGCAGTTCTTC.

This clonotype counts as medium-sized. In a library made to pick up alpha chains, this beta chain is a stray read with a size that means little. The chain joins TRBV28 to TRBJ2-7, with 9 bases matching TRBD1. This CDR3 has 13 residues. J gave up 7 bases and V 7 bases, and 8 bases lay outside the gene matches. CDR1 and CDR2 from the germline V gene are MDHEN and SYDVKM. This CDR3 is CASMGGTGLEQYF. In DNA, the CDR3 is TGTGCCAGCATGGGCGGGACAGGGCTTGAGCAGTACTTC.

This clonotype came up many times. This beta chain was picked up by a library intended for alpha chains and is off target, so its count carries little meaning. The chain employs TRBV7-2 and TRBJ2-7; D unresolved. The CDR3 totals 11 residues. V was pared by 3 bases and J by 6 bases, with 6 bases between. Germline V gives CDR1 SGHTA, CDR2 FQGNSA. The CDR3 DNA reads TGTGCCAGCAGCTTTTTTGGCGAGCAGTACTTC. Translation gives CASSFFGEQYF.